A single sample is the source of the 20 T cell receptor beta chains below, sequenced in a study of blood T cell repertoires in COVID-19. Assay: immunoSEQ multiplex PCR; the TCRdb copy retains only in-frame clones and omits some. The repertoire holds 160,000 or so clones, with around 84% as singletons. The sample taken for sequencing was peripheral blood. The receptors were sampled from a woman aged 45 to 65 with acute or convalescent COVID-19.

The rearrangement joins TRBV4-1 to TRBJ2-2, with 12 bases that match TRBD2. The trim removed 3 bases at V and 7 bases at J, leaving 6 bases unmatched. The CDR3 consists of 16 residues. Germline V CDR1 and CDR2: MGHRA, YSYEKL. CDR3: CASSQGTSGFGGELFF. CDR3 DNA sequence: TGCGCCAGCAGCCAGGGGACTAGCGGGTTTGGCGGGGAGCTGTTTTTT.

The V gene is TRBV27, the J gene TRBJ2-3; D is undetermined. Between the trimmed V and J ends, which lost 5 bases and 6 bases, there was a span of 12 bases. This CDR3 has 13 residues. CDR1 MNHEY and CDR2 SMNVEV come from the germline V gene (reference sequence). CDR3 sequence: CASSTHSIDTQYF. CDR3 bases: TGTGCCAGCAGTACCCATAGCATCGATACGCAGTATTTT.

The J gene is TRBJ2-3, the V gene TRBV7-3; D unclear. This CDR3 spans 12 amino acids. Germline V gene lookup returns CDR1 SGHTA and CDR2 FQGTGA. The V and J ends lost 4 bases and 2 bases respectively, with 4 bases between them. As DNA, the CDR3 is TGTGCCAGCAGCTCCTCCACAGATACGCAGTATTTT. Amino acids: CASSSSTDTQYF.

The CDR3 region has the DNA TGTGCCAGCTCACGAACATCGCCCGGAGCCTCTAACTATGGCTACACCTTC. Its translation is CASSRTSPGASNYGYTF. V and J are TRBV18 and TRBJ1-2; no clear D. V shed 4 bases and J shed 0 bases, with 18 bases lying between them. Looked up from germline, CDR1 is KGHSH and CDR2 is LQKENI. The CDR3 contains 17 residues.

In its sample, this clone was seen once. Here the CDR3 reads CASSESTGQGALADTQYF. CDR3 DNA: TGCGCCAGCAGTGAGTCGACGGGACAGGGGGCTTTAGCAGATACGCAGTATTTT. The chain combines TRBV10-1 with TRBJ2-3, with 12 bases fitting TRBD1. CDR3 size: 18 residues. The germline gives CDR1 WNHNN, CDR2 SYGVQD (reference sequence). V gave up 0 bases and J gave up 4 bases; unmatched junction bases: 8.

The chain links TRBV6-2 or TRBV6-3 to TRBJ1-2, with D uncertain. CDR3 size: 15 residues. V was trimmed by 4 bases and J by 1 base, leaving 13 bases between them. The germline CDR1 and CDR2 sequences are MNHEY and SVGEGT. CDR3 bases: TGTGCCAGCAGTTTGCCCAGGTGGCTTAACTATGGCTACACCTTC. Translated, it gives CASSLPRWLNYGYTF.

V usage is TRBV10-3 and J usage is TRBJ1-1; D might be TRBD1 (5 bases). CDR3 length equals 15 residues. Germline V gene data show CDR1 as ENHRY and CDR2 as SYGVKD. V shed 10 bases and J shed 1 base, with 19 bases lying between them. CDR3 sequence reads: CATQRAGRSNTEAFF. In nucleotides, the CDR3 is TGTGCCACCCAGAGAGCAGGGAGGTCGAACACTGAAGCTTTCTTT.

The CDR3 reads CASSDRGTPLHF. As DNA, the CDR3 is TGTGCCAGCAGTGACAGGGGTACACCCCTCCACTTT. The chain employs TRBV6-1 and TRBJ1-6; a weak D match, TRBD1 (6 bases). The CDR3 contains 12 residues. Trimming removed 3 bases from V and 11 bases from J, with 8 bases in between. Germline CDR1 MNHNS, CDR2 SASEGT.

V gene TRBV10-2 combines with J gene TRBJ2-2; 10 bases map to TRBD2. This CDR3 is built from 18 residues. In germline, CDR1 is WSHSY, CDR2 SAAADI. V lost 4 bases, J lost 3 bases, and 11 bases stayed unmatched. The CDR3 loop reads CASSAVSGGSFDTGELFF. CDR3 in DNA: TGCGCCAGCAGTGCTGTTAGCGGGGGGAGTTTCGACACCGGGGAGCTGTTTTTT.

The genes are TRBV15 and TRBJ2-2, with D tentatively TRBD1 (5 bases). The V end lost 1 base, the J end lost 5 bases, and 23 bases lay between the germline ends. The CDR3 sequence is 19 residues long. Germline V CDR1 and CDR2: LNHNV, YYDKDF (reference sequence). The CDR3 coding sequence is TGTGCCACCAGCAGAGCCCTGACAGACCTGACCCTGGGAACCGGGGAGCTGTTTTTT. Translating gives CATSRALTDLTLGTGELFF.

The chain carries TRBV3-1 (or the pseudogene TRBV3-2) and TRBJ1-2; D is unresolved. Trimming pared 4 bases from V and 6 bases from J, leaving 12 bases between. The CDR3 is made up of 13 amino acids. CDR1 is LGHDT, CDR2 YNNKEL, per germline (reference sequence). DNA of the CDR3: TGTGCCAGCAGCCTCAACTACTTGGATGGCTACACCTTC. As protein: CASSLNYLDGYTF.

This clone showed up many times. The chain has TRBV29-1 and TRBJ2-7, with TRBD1 as a possible D gene (6 bases). Trimming left V 0 bases short and J 8 bases short, with 14 bases between. Germline CDR1 SQVTM, CDR2 ANQGSEA. The CDR3 runs 13 residues. CDR3 region: CSVEEGARGQQYF. CDR3 in DNA: TGCAGCGTTGAAGAGGGGGCCAGGGGACAGCAGTACTTC.

The V and J genes are TRBV5-4 and TRBJ2-5; 9 bases agree with TRBD1. Trimming cost V 3 bases and J 5 bases; bases outside gene matches: 2. The CDR3 totals 13 residues. Germline CDR1 and CDR2: SGHNT and YYREEE (reference sequence). The CDR3 sequence is CASSWDRVETQYF. The CDR3 DNA reads as TGTGCCAGCAGCTGGGACAGGGTGGAGACCCAGTACTTC.

The chain is built from TRBV5-8 and TRBJ1-4, with TRBD1 matching 8 bases. The CDR3 runs 15 residues. With V trimmed by 4 bases and J by 3 bases, 5 bases remained unmatched. Germline values: CDR1 SGHTS, CDR2 YDEGEE. The CDR3 loop reads CASSQGARANEKLFF. CDR3 sequence (DNA): TGTGCCAGCAGCCAGGGGGCTCGGGCTAATGAAAAACTGTTTTTT. The whole variable domain, filled in from reference TRBV5-8 and TRBJ1-4, reads EAGVTQSPTHLIKTRGQQATLRCSPISGHTSVYWYQQALGLGLQFLLWYDEGEERNRGNFPPRFSGRQFPNYSSELNVNALELEDSALYLCASSQGARANEKLFFGSGTQLSVL.

The gene calls are TRBV5-4 and TRBJ1-1, with D maybe TRBD1 (6 bases). CDR3 length: 13 residues. Germline lookup yields CDR1 SGHNT and CDR2 YYREEE (reference sequence). V gave up 8 bases and J gave up 2 bases, with 13 bases separating them. Written as DNA, the CDR3 is TGTGCCAGTCGTACAGGGATAAACACTGAAGCTTTCTTT. Amino acid sequence: CASRTGINTEAFF.

This chain connects TRBV18 to TRBJ2-7; possibly TRBD1 for D (6 bases). Trimming took off 3 bases at V and 3 bases at J, with 12 bases between the two ends. CDR3 length: 14 residues. Germline V gives CDR1 KGHSH, CDR2 LQKENI. The CDR3 nucleotides are TGTGCCAGCTCACCCTCGACAGGTTACTACGAGCAGTACTTC. It is translated as CASSPSTGYYEQYF. Variable domain in full (rest from reference TRBV18 and TRBJ2-7): NAGVMQNPRHLVRRRGQEARLRCSPMKGHSHVYWYRQLPEEGLKFMVYLQKENIIDESGMPKERFSAEFPKEGPSILRIQQVVRGDSAAYFCASSPSTGYYEQYFGPGTRLTVT.

The chain recombines TRBV2 with TRBJ2-5, with 13 bases lining up with TRBD2. The CDR3 is 14 residues long. V gave up 8 bases and J gave up 4 bases; unmatched junction bases: 4. Per germline, CDR1 SNHLY and CDR2 FYNNEI. This CDR3 is CASRTSGSGETQYF. CDR3 coding DNA: TGTGCCAGCCGGACTAGCGGGAGCGGAGAGACCCAGTACTTC.

In DNA form, the CDR3 reads TGCGCCAGCAGCCAAGTTCGTGGTATCGCCCCGCGGGGGGAGACCCAGTACTTC. This gives the protein CASSQVRGIAPRGETQYF. The chain links TRBV4-1 to TRBJ2-5; 7 bases match TRBD2. The CDR3 contains 18 residues. V shed 1 base, J shed 5 bases, and the junction held 16 bases outside the gene matches. Germline loops: CDR1 MGHRA, CDR2 YSYEKL.

The chain carries TRBV4-2 and TRBJ2-7, with a possible D match to TRBD2 (5 bases). From germline, CDR1 is LGHNA and CDR2 YNFKEQ. The CDR3 sequence is 14 residues long. The V end was cut by 4 bases, the J end by 2 bases, with 12 bases between. CDR3 in DNA: TGTGCCAGCAGCCTGCTCGGGAAGGCCTACGAGCAGTACTTC. Translating gives CASSLLGKAYEQYF.

In this sample, this clone turned up a few times. The rearrangement links TRBV4-2 to TRBJ1-2; 9 bases align to TRBD1. From germline, CDR1 is LGHNA and CDR2 YNFKEQ. The V segment lost 0 bases and the J segment 6 bases; nucleotides outside the gene matches: 8. This CDR3 has 16 residues. In nucleotides, the CDR3 is TGTGCCAGCAGCCAAGATCCTGGGACAGGGTATGATGGCTACACCTTC. Translating it yields CASSQDPGTGYDGYTF.